This TCR beta chain was captured by sequencing in a study of shared clonotypes between healthy human individuals (dated by TCRdb to the early 2020s). Background for the entire study: The cohort comprised a couple of women and a few men aged 18 to 49 years. The study deeply sequenced blood TCR repertoires of five healthy adults to estimate repertoire size and the extent of clonotype sharing between individuals. Between about 0.85 and 9.5 billion PBMCs per donor were obtained by leukapheresis. Different laboratories and diverse techniques were used to prepare libraries and sequence TCR repertoires, to increase sequencing depth and limit assay-specific biases. For each donor, CD4 naive and CD4 memory were each given three plates, CD8 naive was given two plates, and CD8 memory was given one plate. The full study reports these points: Incomplete sequencing was indicated by rarefaction of sorted-subset datasets, despite the large sequencing depth. Sampling was limited to blood, and TCR repertoires in tissue likely differ from TCR repertoires in blood. Naive subsets generally had larger estimated clonotype richness than memory subsets. About 4.5% of naive CD4, 3.5% of naive CD8, 2.3% of memory CD4, and more than 0.35% of memory CD8 clonotypes were shared across a handful of donors. The genetic and exposure-history diversity represented was limited by the small number of donors. Compared with non-shared clonotypes, the clonotypes found in all four sorted-subset donors had higher generation probabilities. Pairwise subsampling led to the expectation that sequencing depth would affect the degree of clonotype sharing among donors.

Donors were healthy HIV-negative adults with no recently reported acute infections or vaccinations. Every donor was a Caucasian adult living in Nashville, Tennessee, USA. CD4+ T cells were enriched by magnetic negative selection, after which naive cells were positively selected on CD45RA and the negative fraction was taken as the memory subset. Blood was collected by leukapheresis, and PBMCs were isolated by Ficoll-Histopaque density gradient centrifugation and then cryopreserved in liquid nitrogen vapor phase. Purity and quantity of every magnetically sorted T cell population were checked by analytical flow cytometry. Each sorted fraction had its genomic DNA isolated and then quantified by UV absorbance on a Nanodrop 2000c. Remarks on this clone: Its antigen is not yet known. Nothing much larger sits one base from this clone, and base qualities are not available.

The V and J ends are trimmed by 4 bases and 5 bases, leaving 16 bases between them. The CDR3 goes from the cysteine to the phenylalanine over 14 residues. Only the CDR3 region is kept as DNA, spanning 42 bases read in frame from base 1. Based on the germline V gene (reference sequence), the CDR1 and CDR2 sequences are SGHKS and YYEKEE. Using the deep immunoSEQ assay, multiplex PCR amplified TCR CDR3 regions from genomic DNA. Genomic DNA extracted from each cell subset was distributed evenly over all wells of several immunoSEQ 96-well plates, and each plate served as one replicate. For sorted subsets, 150 to 250 ng genomic DNA, equal to approximately 30,000 T cell genomes, was loaded into each replicate PCR. The purified libraries were quantified using a Qubit 3.0 fluorometer, sized with a Bioanalyzer 2100, and then quantified again using the KAPA Library Quantification kit. Each immunoSEQ 96-well plate was sequenced on its own single-read 150-cycle Illumina NextSeq 550 flow cell. Under the source paper's analysis protocol: The immunoSEQ output contained only junctional sequences without quality scores, so filtering could not match that applied to full-length reads. Sequences were annotated with PyIR, a Python wrapper for IgBLAST v1.9, using IMGT germline references to assign V/J genes and CDR3. Reads with weak V/J assignments (E-value above 1e-6), missing CDR3, stop codons, out-of-frame junctions, or ambiguous translated residues were removed. V3J clonotypes were defined as sequences sharing an identical inferred V gene, J gene, and CDR3 amino acid sequence. Percentage overlap between repertoires was calculated by dividing the number of shared unique clonotypes by the size of the smaller repertoire. Three approaches were used to assess repertoire richness: RTK rarefaction, the Chao1 estimator, and Recon v2.1 estimates of unobserved clonotypes. OLGA was used to compute generation probabilities for all TCRbeta clonotypes that the gDNA method yielded from a handful of donors. Not all clones reach the TCRdb copy of this immuneACCESS table, which keeps in-frame sequences only. Checked studies attribute under half of the gap to unresolved V genes and leave the rest unexplained. The DNA was the basis for D and trimming; V, J and clone size are from that table. The sample table records 2.3 million or so clones; 85% to 95% of these occur just once. In total, the top ten clones hold about 0.39% of the sample.

This receptor was identified in a man aged 18 to 29 in good health. Some clones in this sample may be carry-over from other donors' samples. The V and J segments used are TRBV5-5 and TRBJ2-7; TRBD2 could be the D gene, as 6 bases match. Source material: naive CD4+ T cells from PBMCs. Reading the label with the study, this specimen's cell subset or site is: CD45RA+ positively selected. The CDR3 region has the sequence CASSQGLQGDEQYF. The nucleotide sequence is given as TGTGCCAGCAGCCAGGGACTCCAAGGCGACGAGCAGTACTTC.